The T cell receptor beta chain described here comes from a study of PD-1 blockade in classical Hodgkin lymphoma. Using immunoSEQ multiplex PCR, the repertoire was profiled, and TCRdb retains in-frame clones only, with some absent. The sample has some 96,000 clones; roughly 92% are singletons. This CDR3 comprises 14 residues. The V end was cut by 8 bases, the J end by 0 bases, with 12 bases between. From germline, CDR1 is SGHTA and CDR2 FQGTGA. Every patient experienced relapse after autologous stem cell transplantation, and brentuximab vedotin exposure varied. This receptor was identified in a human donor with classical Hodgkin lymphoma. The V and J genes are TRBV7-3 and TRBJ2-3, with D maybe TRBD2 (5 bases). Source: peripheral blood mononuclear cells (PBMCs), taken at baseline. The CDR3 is CASSRGGSTDTQYF. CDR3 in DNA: TGTGCCAGCTCCCGTGGCGGGAGCACAGATACGCAGTATTTT. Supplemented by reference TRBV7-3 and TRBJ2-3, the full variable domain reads GAGVSQTPSNKVTEKGKYVELRCDPISGHTALYWYRQSLGQGPEFLIYFQGTGAADDSGLPNDRFFAVRPEGSVSTLKIQRTERGDSAVYLCASSRGGSTDTQYFGPGTRLTVL.